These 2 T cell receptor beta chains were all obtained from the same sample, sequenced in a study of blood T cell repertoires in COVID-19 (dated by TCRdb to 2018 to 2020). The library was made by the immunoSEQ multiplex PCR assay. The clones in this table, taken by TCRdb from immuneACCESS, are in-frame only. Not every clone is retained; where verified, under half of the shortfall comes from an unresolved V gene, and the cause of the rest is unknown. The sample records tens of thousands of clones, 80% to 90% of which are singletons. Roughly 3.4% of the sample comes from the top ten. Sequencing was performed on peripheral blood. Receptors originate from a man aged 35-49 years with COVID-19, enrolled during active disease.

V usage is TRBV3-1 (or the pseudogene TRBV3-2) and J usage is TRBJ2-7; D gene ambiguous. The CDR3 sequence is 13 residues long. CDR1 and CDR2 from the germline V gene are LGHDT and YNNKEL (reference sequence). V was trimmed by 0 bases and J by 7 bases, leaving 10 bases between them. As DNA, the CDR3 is TGTGCCAGCAGCCAAGACTACCCAGGAGAGCAGTACTTC. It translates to CASSQDYPGEQYF.

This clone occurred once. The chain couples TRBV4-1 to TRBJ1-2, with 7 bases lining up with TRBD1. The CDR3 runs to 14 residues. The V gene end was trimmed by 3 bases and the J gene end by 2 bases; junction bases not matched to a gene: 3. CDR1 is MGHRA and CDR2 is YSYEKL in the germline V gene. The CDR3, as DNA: TGCGCCAGCAGCCAGCCGACAGGGAACTATGGCTACACCTTC. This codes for CASSQPTGNYGYTF.